The clone carrying this T cell receptor (beta chain) came up many times. The CDR3 spans 14 residues. V lost 3 bases, J lost 5 bases, and 12 bases lay in between. Germline V gives CDR1 MNHEY, CDR2 SMNVEV (reference sequence). This entry belongs to a study of T cells in Graves' hyperthyroidism and ophthalmopathy. Turning to the study itself: Peripheral blood was collected at initial diagnosis, before any treatment.

RNA transcripts served as the template for amplifying TCR beta CDR3 regions. TCR CDR3 underwent first-round RT-PCR with the HTBI primer set. TCRdb re-analysed the multiplex PCR reads in MiXCR, keeping a single row per CDR3 protein. Among around 530,000 distinct CDR3 sequences, approximately 17% were seen once, and the ten largest hold 17%. Sequenced material: blood. The TCR was taken from a woman aged 18-30 years with Graves' ophthalmopathy. The chain has TRBV27 and TRBJ2-3; D gene uncertain. The CDR3 DNA follows: TGTGCCAGCAGTTTTGGGTCGAGAGGAGATACGCAGTATTTT. It specifies CASSFGSRGDTQYF.